The sequence of this TCR beta chain was determined in a study of T cell clonality in common variable immunodeficiency. This CDR3 region has 17 residues. V lost 1 base and J lost 0, with 13 bases in between. Germline CDR1 MGHRA, CDR2 YSYEKL. This clone showed up many times. Its matching antigen is unknown. The read finishes 3 residues shy of the CDR3 end, and the germline J gene is used to complete it. Using immunoSEQ multiplex PCR, the repertoire was profiled, and TCRdb retains in-frame clones only, with some absent. This table holds fewer than 40,000 clones with no singletons; the top ten claim under 4.5%. Study findings and constraints: Authors noted CVID clonality's cause needs subpopulation repertoire sequencing.

Donors gave about 5 to 8 ml heparinized peripheral whole blood. The sequenced material came from peripheral blood mononuclear cells. This sequence originates from a person aged 18 to 75 in good health. The chain links TRBV4-1 to TRBJ2-1, with D maybe TRBD2 (5 bases). The chain's CDR3 is CASSQVAGVSSYNEQFF. CDR3 DNA, as far as it was read: TGCGCCAGCAGCCAAGTCGCCGGGGTTAGCTCCTACAATGAG.